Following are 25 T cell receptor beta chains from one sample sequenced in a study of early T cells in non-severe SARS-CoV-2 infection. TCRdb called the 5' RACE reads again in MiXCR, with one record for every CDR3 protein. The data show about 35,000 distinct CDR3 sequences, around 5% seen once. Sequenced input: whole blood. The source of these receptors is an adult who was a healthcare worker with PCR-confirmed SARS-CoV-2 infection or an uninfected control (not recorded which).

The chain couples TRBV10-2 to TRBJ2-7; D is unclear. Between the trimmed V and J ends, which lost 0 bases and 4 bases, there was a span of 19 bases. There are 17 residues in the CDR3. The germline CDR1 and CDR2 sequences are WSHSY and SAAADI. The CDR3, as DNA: TGCGCCAGCAGTGAGTCGGCCTCCCTATCTAAGAGTTACGAGCAGTACTTC. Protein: CASSESASLSKSYEQYF.

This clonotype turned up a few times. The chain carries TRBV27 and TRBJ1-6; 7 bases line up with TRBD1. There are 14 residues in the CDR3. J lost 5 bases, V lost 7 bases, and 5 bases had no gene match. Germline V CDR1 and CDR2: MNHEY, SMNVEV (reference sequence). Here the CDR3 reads CASKRQGDNSPLHF. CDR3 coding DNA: TGTGCCAGCAAAAGACAGGGTGATAATTCACCCCTCCACTTT.

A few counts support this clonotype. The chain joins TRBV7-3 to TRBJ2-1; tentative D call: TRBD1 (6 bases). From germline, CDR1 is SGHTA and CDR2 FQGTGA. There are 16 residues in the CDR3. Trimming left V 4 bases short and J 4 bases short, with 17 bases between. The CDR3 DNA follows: TGTGCCAGCAGCTCGGGACACAACCTCATATACAATGAGCAGTTCTTC. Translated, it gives CASSSGHNLIYNEQFF.

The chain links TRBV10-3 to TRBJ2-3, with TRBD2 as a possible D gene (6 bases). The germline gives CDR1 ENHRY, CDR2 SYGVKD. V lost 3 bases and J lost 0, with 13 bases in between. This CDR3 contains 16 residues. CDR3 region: CAISERGGISTDTQYF. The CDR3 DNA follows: TGTGCCATCAGTGAACGTGGGGGGATTAGCACAGATACGCAGTATTTT.

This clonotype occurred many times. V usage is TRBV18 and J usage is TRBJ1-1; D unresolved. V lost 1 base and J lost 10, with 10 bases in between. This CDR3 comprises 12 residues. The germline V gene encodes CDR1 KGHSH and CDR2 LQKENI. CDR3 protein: CASSPLSRGAFF. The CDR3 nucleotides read TGTGCCAGCTCACCACTCTCTCGTGGAGCTTTCTTT.

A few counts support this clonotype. In nucleotides, the CDR3 is TGCAGTGCTAGAGATACAACCGGGGCCCTCTACGAGCAGTACTTC. It is translated as CSARDTTGALYEQYF. The chain joins TRBV20-1 to TRBJ2-7, with D tentatively TRBD1 or TRBD2 (5 bases each). This CDR3 comprises 15 residues. V lost 0 bases and J 3 bases, leaving 15 bases between the germline ends. The germline CDR1 and CDR2 sequences are DFQATT and SNEGSKA (reference sequence).

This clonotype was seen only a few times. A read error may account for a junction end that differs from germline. This CDR3 is CASSQVRNEQFF. DNA for the CDR3: TGCGCCAGCAGCCAAGTTCGTAATGAGCAGTTCTTC. The rearrangement uses TRBV4-2 and TRBJ2-1, with unresolved D. The CDR3 loop spans 12 amino acids. CDR1 and CDR2 from the germline V gene are LGHNA and YNFKEQ.

The chain's CDR3 is CSATSSYNSPLHF. Written as DNA, the CDR3 is TGCAGTGCTACGAGCTCCTATAATTCACCCCTCCACTTT. The rearrangement joins TRBV20-1 to TRBJ1-6; D not certain. The V and J ends lost 4 bases and 0 bases respectively, with 4 bases between them. Germline CDR1 DFQATT, CDR2 SNEGSKA (reference sequence). This CDR3 has 13 residues.

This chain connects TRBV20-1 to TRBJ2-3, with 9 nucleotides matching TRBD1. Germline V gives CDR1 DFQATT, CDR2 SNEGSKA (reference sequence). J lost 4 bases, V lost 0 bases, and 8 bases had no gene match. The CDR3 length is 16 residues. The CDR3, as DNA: TGCAGTGCTAGAGATTCATCGGGACAGGGAGCAGATACGCAGTATTTT. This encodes CSARDSSGQGADTQYF.

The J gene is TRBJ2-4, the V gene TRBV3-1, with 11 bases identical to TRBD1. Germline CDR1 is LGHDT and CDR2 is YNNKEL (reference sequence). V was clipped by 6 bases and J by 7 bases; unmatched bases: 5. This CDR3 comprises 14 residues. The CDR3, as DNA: TGTGCCAGCAGGGACAGGGGGCGGTCCAACATTCAGTACTTC. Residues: CASRDRGRSNIQYF.

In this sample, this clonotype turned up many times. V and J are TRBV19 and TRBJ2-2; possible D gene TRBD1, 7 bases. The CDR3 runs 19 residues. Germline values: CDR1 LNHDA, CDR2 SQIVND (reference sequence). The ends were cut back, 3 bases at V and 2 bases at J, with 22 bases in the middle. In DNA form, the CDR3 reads TGTGCCAGTAGTATCCGAGTAACTCCACAGGGGACTAACACCGGGGAGCTGTTTTTT. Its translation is CASSIRVTPQGTNTGELFF.

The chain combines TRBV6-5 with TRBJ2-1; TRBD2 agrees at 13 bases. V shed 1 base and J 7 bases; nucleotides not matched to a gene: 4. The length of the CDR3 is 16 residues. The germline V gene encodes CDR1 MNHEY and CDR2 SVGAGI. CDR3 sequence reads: CASSYFWTSGGNEQFF. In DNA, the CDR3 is TGTGCCAGCAGTTACTTTTGGACTAGCGGGGGAAATGAGCAGTTCTTC.

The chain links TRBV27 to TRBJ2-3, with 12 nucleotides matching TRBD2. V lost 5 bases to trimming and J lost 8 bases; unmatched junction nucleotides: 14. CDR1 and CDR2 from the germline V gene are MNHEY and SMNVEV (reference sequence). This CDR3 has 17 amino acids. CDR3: CASSPPTLAGGLVTQYF. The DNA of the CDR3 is TGTGCCAGCAGTCCCCCCACGCTAGCGGGGGGGCTTGTTACGCAGTATTTT.

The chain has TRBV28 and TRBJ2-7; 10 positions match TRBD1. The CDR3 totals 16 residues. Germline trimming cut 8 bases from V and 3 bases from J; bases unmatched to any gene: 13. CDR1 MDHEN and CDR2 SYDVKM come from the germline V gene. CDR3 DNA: TGTGCCAGCTGGGGACAGGGGCCTAGCCCCTACTACGAGCAGTACTTC. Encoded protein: CASWGQGPSPYYEQYF.

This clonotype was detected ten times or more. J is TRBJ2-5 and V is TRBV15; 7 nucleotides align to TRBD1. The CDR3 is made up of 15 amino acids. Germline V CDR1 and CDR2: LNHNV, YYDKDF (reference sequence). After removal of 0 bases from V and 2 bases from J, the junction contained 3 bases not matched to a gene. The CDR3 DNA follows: TGTGCCACCAGCAGAGATTTGGGACAGCAAGAGACCCAGTACTTC. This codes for CATSRDLGQQETQYF.

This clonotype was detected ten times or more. The CDR3 bases are TGTGCCAGCAGTCCCGGGACAGGGATGGGAGAGACCCAGTACTTC. This encodes CASSPGTGMGETQYF. The chain has TRBV6-6 and TRBJ2-5, with 9 bases fitting TRBD1. J was trimmed by 4 bases and V by 5 bases; bases with no gene match: 8. CDR1 is MNHNY, CDR2 SVGAGI, per germline (reference sequence). The CDR3 has 15 amino acids.

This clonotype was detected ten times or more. The CDR3: CASRGGMSFGYTF. CDR3 coding DNA: TGTGCCAGCCGGGGGGGAATGTCGTTTGGCTACACCTTC. The chain is built from TRBV12-3 or TRBV12-4 and TRBJ1-2; a possible D gene is TRBD1 (5 bases). Trimming took off 8 bases at V and 7 bases at J, with 17 bases between the two ends. The CDR3 covers 13 residues.

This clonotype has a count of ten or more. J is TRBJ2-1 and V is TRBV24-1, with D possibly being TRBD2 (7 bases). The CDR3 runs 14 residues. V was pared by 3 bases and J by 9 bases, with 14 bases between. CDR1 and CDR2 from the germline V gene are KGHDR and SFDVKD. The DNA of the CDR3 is TGTGCCACCAGTGATCCCGGGGGGCGGGGTGAGCAGTTCTTC. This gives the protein CATSDPGGRGEQFF.

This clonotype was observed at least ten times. The CDR3 protein is CASSFSLAGRITDTQYF. CDR3 bases: TGTGCCAGCAGTTTTAGTTTAGCAGGCCGAATCACAGATACGCAGTATTTT. This chain links TRBV12-3 or TRBV12-4 with TRBJ2-3; no firm D call. The CDR3 is 17 residues long. Trimming removed 3 bases at V and 2 bases at J, with 18 bases between.

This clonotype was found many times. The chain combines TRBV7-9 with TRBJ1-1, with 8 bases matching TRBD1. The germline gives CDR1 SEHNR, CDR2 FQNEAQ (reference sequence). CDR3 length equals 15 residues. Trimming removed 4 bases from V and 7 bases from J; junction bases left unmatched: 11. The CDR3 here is CASSSRDRQFIEAFF. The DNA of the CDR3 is TGTGCCAGCAGCTCGAGGGACAGGCAATTTATTGAAGCTTTCTTT.

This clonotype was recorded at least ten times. CDR3 in amino acids: CASSIAGQTTDTQYF. CDR3 DNA: TGTGCCAGCAGTATAGCGGGGCAGACCACAGATACGCAGTATTTT. The chain recombines TRBV4-2 with TRBJ2-3, with TRBD2 matching over 8 bases. Looked up from germline, CDR1 is LGHNA and CDR2 is YNFKEQ. With V trimmed by 6 bases and J by 2 bases, 7 bases remained unmatched. The CDR3 extends over 15 amino acids.

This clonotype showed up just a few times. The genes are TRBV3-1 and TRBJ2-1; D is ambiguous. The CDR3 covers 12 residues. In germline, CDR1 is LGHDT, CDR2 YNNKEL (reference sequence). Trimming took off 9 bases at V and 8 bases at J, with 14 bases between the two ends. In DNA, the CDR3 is TGTGCCAGTGGCAGTAATGGGCATGAGCAGTTCTTC. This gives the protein CASGSNGHEQFF.

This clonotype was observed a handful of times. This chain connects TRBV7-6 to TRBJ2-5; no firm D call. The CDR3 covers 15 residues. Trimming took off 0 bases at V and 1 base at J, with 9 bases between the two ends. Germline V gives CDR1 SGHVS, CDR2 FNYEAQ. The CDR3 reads CASSLARRTQETQYF. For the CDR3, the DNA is TGTGCCAGCAGCTTAGCCAGACGGACCCAAGAGACCCAGTACTTC. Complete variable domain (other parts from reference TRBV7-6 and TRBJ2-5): GAGVSQSPRYKVTKRGQDVALRCDPISGHVSLYWYRQALGQGPEFLTYFNYEAQQDKSGLPNDRFSAERPEGSISTLTIQRTEQRDSAMYRCASSLARRTQETQYFGPGTRLLVL.

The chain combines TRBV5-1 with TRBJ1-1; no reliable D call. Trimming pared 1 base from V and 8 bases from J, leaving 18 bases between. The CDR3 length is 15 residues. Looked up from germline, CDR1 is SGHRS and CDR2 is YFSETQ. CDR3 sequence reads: CASSLPPVFGSEAFF. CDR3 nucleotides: TGCGCCAGCAGCTTGCCACCCGTGTTTGGATCCGAAGCTTTCTTT.

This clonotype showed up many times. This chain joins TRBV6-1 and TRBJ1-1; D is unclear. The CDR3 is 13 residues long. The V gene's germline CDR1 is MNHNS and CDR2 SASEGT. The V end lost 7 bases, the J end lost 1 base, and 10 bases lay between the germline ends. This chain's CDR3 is CASNPQANTEAFF. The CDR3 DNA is TGTGCCAGCAACCCGCAGGCGAACACTGAAGCTTTCTTT.